The 14 T cell receptor beta chains reported below all come from one sample, sequenced in a study of vaccination and CD4 T cells after COVID-19. MiXCR, applied by TCRdb to the PCR reads, yields one record per CDR3 protein. The sample consists of under 30,000 distinct CDR3 sequences, almost 50% of them appearing once. Time point given: late sampling 161 to 241 days after vaccination in three convalescent patients. Sequencing used CD4+ T cells from blood, obtained about 7 months after SARS-CoV-2 vaccination. These receptors were taken from a human donor who had recovered from COVID-19.

The rearrangement links TRBV28 to TRBJ2-3; D assignment may be TRBD1 or TRBD2 (5 bases each). CDR1 and CDR2 from the germline V gene are MDHEN and SYDVKM. There are 16 residues in the CDR3. Trimming removed 5 bases from V and 5 bases from J, with 20 bases in between. The CDR3, as DNA: TGTGCCAGCAGTCCTTCTGGGGGAGCCCGGGTAGATACGCAGTATTTT. Translated, it gives CASSPSGGARVDTQYF.

In this sample, this clonotype turned up a few times. The J gene is TRBJ1-1, the V gene TRBV28; D may be TRBD1 (5 bases). The CDR3 runs 13 residues. The V end was cut by 8 bases, the J end by 4 bases, with 14 bases between. The V gene's germline CDR1 is MDHEN and CDR2 SYDVKM. The CDR3 bases are TGTGCCAGCCTTATCCAGGGTACCACTGAAGCTTTCTTT. Translation gives CASLIQGTTEAFF.

A few counts support this clonotype. The V and J genes are TRBV7-3 and TRBJ1-6, with D unresolved. The CDR3 is 13 amino acids. Per the germline V gene, CDR1 is SGHTA and CDR2 is FQGTGA. V lost 6 bases and J 5 bases, leaving 8 bases between the germline ends. CDR3 loop: CASRPRDNSPLHF. The CDR3 DNA reads as TGTGCCAGCAGACCGCGAGATAATTCACCCCTCCACTTT.

The V and J genes are TRBV20-1 and TRBJ1-1, with a tentative D call TRBD1 (5 bases). Germline V CDR1 and CDR2: DFQATT, SNEGSKA (reference sequence). V was clipped by 6 bases and J by 1 base, with 9 bases between them. The CDR3 runs to 12 residues. This CDR3 is CSAFTGNTEAFF. CDR3 sequence (DNA): TGCAGTGCATTCACAGGGAACACTGAAGCTTTCTTT.

The CDR3: CASSQDIGGDSNQPQHF. The DNA for the CDR3 is TGTGCCAGCAGCCAAGATATCGGGGGGGATAGCAATCAGCCCCAGCATTTT. The gene calls are TRBV4-2 and TRBJ1-5; weak D call: TRBD1 (5 bases). Trimming left V 0 bases short and J 0 bases short, with 12 bases between. The germline CDR1 and CDR2 sequences are LGHNA and YNFKEQ. This CDR3 has 17 amino acids.

The chain combines TRBV2 with TRBJ2-3, with D possibly being TRBD2 (5 bases). Per germline, CDR1 SNHLY and CDR2 FYNNEI. V was shortened by 5 bases and J by 1 base, with 16 bases between the two germline ends. The CDR3 covers 16 residues. The CDR3 loop reads CASSLGRRTGTDTQYF. In DNA, the CDR3 is TGTGCCAGCAGTCTGGGGAGACGGACTGGCACAGATACGCAGTATTTT.

The CDR3 coding sequence is TGTGCCACCAGCAGAGGACCATGGGGAGGGGGAGACAGGCAGTACTTC. Its protein product is CATSRGPWGGGDRQYF. This chain links TRBV15 with TRBJ2-7; the D gene is possibly TRBD2 (7 bases). Germline V gene lookup returns CDR1 LNHNV and CDR2 YYDKDF (reference sequence). V lost 1 base to trimming and J lost 9 bases, with 22 bases between them. The CDR3 is made up of 16 amino acids.

The chain has TRBV2 and TRBJ2-7; TRBD2 aligns across 10 bases. Germline CDR1 SNHLY, CDR2 FYNNEI. Trimming took 7 bases from V and 2 from J; bases not matched to a gene: 8. This CDR3 has 15 amino acids. The CDR3 is CASTRKREGPYEQYF. The CDR3 DNA follows: TGTGCCAGCACTAGGAAGCGGGAGGGCCCCTACGAGCAGTACTTC.

CDR3 sequence: CASSALQARSYNEQFF. The CDR3 DNA sequence: TGTGCCAGCAGTGCCTTACAGGCCCGCTCCTACAATGAGCAGTTCTTC. V gene TRBV6-1 combines with J gene TRBJ2-1; D perhaps matches TRBD1 (5 bases). The CDR3 contains 16 residues. Looked up from germline, CDR1 is MNHNS and CDR2 is SASEGT. V lost 4 bases to trimming and J lost 0 bases, with 13 bases between them.

The V and J genes are TRBV2 and TRBJ1-6; possible D gene TRBD1, 5 bases. Germline lookup yields CDR1 SNHLY and CDR2 FYNNEI. This CDR3 contains 13 residues. V was cut by 6 bases and J by 9 bases, with 12 bases left in between. The CDR3 DNA follows: TGTGCCAGCAGGAGAGGGGAGAGTTCACCCCTCCACTTT. Protein sequence: CASRRGESSPLHF. The full variable domain, its missing parts supplied by reference TRBV2 and TRBJ1-6, is EPEVTQTPSHQVTQMGQEVILRCVPISNHLYFYWYRQILGQKVEFLVSFYNNEISEKSEIFDDQFSVERPDGSNFTLKIRSTKLEDSAMYFCASRRGESSPLHFGNGTRLTVT.

This sequence joins TRBV7-2 and TRBJ1-6; D not resolved. CDR3 size: 15 residues. Germline V gene lookup returns CDR1 SGHTA and CDR2 FQGNSA. The V end lost 1 base, the J end lost 4 bases, and 8 bases lay between the germline ends. The CDR3 is CASSLGAVYNSPLHF. In DNA form, the CDR3 reads TGTGCCAGCAGCTTAGGGGCAGTTTATAATTCACCCCTCCACTTT.

The V gene is TRBV27, the J gene TRBJ2-7; 9 bases map to TRBD2. CDR1 and CDR2 from the germline V gene are MNHEY and SMNVEV (reference sequence). CDR3 length: 16 amino acids. Germline trimming cut 0 bases from V and 3 bases from J; bases unmatched to any gene: 6. The CDR3 nucleotides read TGTGCCAGCAGTTTATCCCGTGCGGGAGGGGTCTACGAGCAGTACTTC. Its protein is CASSLSRAGGVYEQYF.

This sequence joins TRBV28 and TRBJ2-3; TRBD2 might be the D (6 bases). The CDR3 is made up of 15 amino acids. The V gene lost 8 bases and the J gene lost 4 bases, with 19 bases spanning the gap. Germline lookup yields CDR1 MDHEN and CDR2 SYDVKM. The CDR3 DNA reads as TGTGCCAGCTGGACCCCGGGGGAAGGGTCAGATACGCAGTATTTT. Encoded protein: CASWTPGEGSDTQYF.

The V and J genes are TRBV6-4 and TRBJ2-7; TRBD2 is a possible D gene (6 bases). The CDR3 contains 12 residues. The V gene lost 8 bases and the J gene lost 1 base, with 9 bases spanning the gap. CDR1 and CDR2 from the germline V gene are MRHNA and SNTAGT. Written as DNA, the CDR3 is TGTGCCAGCCGGGACTGTTCCTACGAGCAGTACTTC. Its translation: CASRDCSYEQYF.